Shown below are 17 T cell receptor beta chains from a single sample sequenced in a study of shared clonotypes between healthy human individuals. Libraries were prepared by immunoSEQ multiplex PCR; TCRdb keeps only in-frame clonotypes and omits some of them. The top ten hold 0.39% of the sample, which has 2.3 million or so clones, just over 90% seen once. The sample comprised naive CD4+ T cells from PBMCs. Subset specified: CD45RA+ positively selected. These receptors were collected from a man in his late teens or twenties in good health. Some clones in this sample may be carry-over from other donors' samples.

The rearrangement uses TRBV28 and TRBJ1-5, with a weak D call TRBD1 (5 bases). Per the germline V gene, CDR1 is MDHEN and CDR2 is SYDVKM. V lost 7 bases, J lost 7 bases, and 11 bases lay in between. This CDR3 has 12 residues. The CDR3 is CASNRPGQPQHF. In DNA, the CDR3 is TGTGCCAGCAACAGGCCGGGGCAGCCCCAGCATTTT. The variable domain in full, completed from reference TRBV28 and TRBJ1-5, reads DVKVTQSSRYLVKRTGEKVFLECVQDMDHENMFWYRQDPGLGLRLIYFSYDVKMKEKGDIPEGYSVSREKKERFSLILESASTNQTSMYLCASNRPGQPQHFGDGTRLSIL.

This CDR3 reads CASSYGENQPQHF. CDR3 in DNA: TGTGCCAGCAGTTACGGTGAGAATCAGCCCCAGCATTTT. The rearrangement uses TRBV6-5 and TRBJ1-5; D is unclear. Deletions cut 2 bases from V and 4 bases from J, with 6 bases between. Germline lookup yields CDR1 MNHEY and CDR2 SVGAGI. This CDR3 has 13 amino acids.

This chain joins TRBV25-1 and TRBJ1-2, with D possibly TRBD1 on 6 matching bases. The CDR3 is made up of 12 amino acids. V was clipped by 6 bases and J by 3 bases, with 8 bases between them. Germline assignment: CDR1 MGHDK and CDR2 SYGVNS. The CDR3 spells CASSSGDYGYTF. The CDR3 coding sequence is TGTGCCAGCAGCTCAGGGGACTATGGCTACACCTTC.

The gene calls are TRBV11-3 and TRBJ2-2, with D uncertain. The V end was cut by 5 bases, the J end by 8 bases, with 15 bases between. The CDR3 extends over 14 amino acids. CDR1 is SGHNT, CDR2 YENEEA, per germline. DNA for the CDR3: TGTGCCAGCAGCCAAGGTTCAGCCCGAGGGGAGCTGTTTTTT. This codes for CASSQGSARGELFF.

V and J are TRBV19 and TRBJ1-5, with no clear D. Germline V gene data show CDR1 as LNHDA and CDR2 as SQIVND (reference sequence). Trimming removed 4 bases from V and 2 bases from J, with 24 bases in between. The CDR3 loop spans 19 amino acids. The CDR3 DNA reads TGTGCCAGTAGTACCCTGGGTGGGTTCGGACCCCCCGGCAATCAGCCCCAGCATTTT. It encodes CASSTLGGFGPPGNQPQHF.

This clone has a single count. V usage is TRBV19 and J usage is TRBJ1-1; D is possibly TRBD1 (5 bases). Germline lookup yields CDR1 LNHDA and CDR2 SQIVND (reference sequence). This CDR3 spans 13 amino acids. V was pared by 7 bases and J by 2 bases, with 11 bases between. Here the CDR3 DNA reads TGTGCCAGTACTTTGGGACGAAACACTGAAGCTTTCTTT. Amino acid sequence: CASTLGRNTEAFF.

The CDR3 DNA is TGTGCCAGCAGCCTCGGACTGAACGCGTATGGCTACACCTTC. Its translation: CASSLGLNAYGYTF. J is TRBJ1-2 and V is TRBV14, with D hard to call. The CDR3 covers 14 residues. The V gene's germline CDR1 is SGHDN and CDR2 FVKESK. V lost 4 bases and J lost 5, with 14 bases in between.

The chain recombines TRBV28 with TRBJ2-3; 7 nucleotides line up with TRBD2. This CDR3 is 14 amino acids long. V shed 5 bases and J 5 bases; nucleotides not matched to a gene: 7. Germline V gene data show CDR1 as MDHEN and CDR2 as SYDVKM. This chain's CDR3 is CASSLDGGGDTQYF. Here the CDR3 DNA reads TGTGCCAGCAGTCTGGACGGCGGGGGAGATACGCAGTATTTT.

V gene TRBV18 combines with J gene TRBJ1-1; 7 positions match TRBD1. The germline V gene encodes CDR1 KGHSH and CDR2 LQKENI. The CDR3 is 14 amino acids. Losses at the gene ends were 5 bases for V and 1 base for J; bases not matched to a gene: 4. The CDR3: CASSGGQTNTEAFF. The CDR3 DNA sequence: TGTGCCAGCTCAGGGGGACAGACGAACACTGAAGCTTTCTTT.

This clone showed up just once. The J gene is TRBJ2-6, the V gene TRBV7-3, with D perhaps TRBD1 (6 bases). V lost 0 bases to trimming and J lost 0 bases, with 15 bases between them. The germline gives CDR1 SGHTA, CDR2 FQGTGA. This CDR3 contains 19 residues. In nucleotides, the CDR3 is TGTGCCAGCAGCTTAACGGCAGGACAGCCGAACTCTGGGGCCAACGTCCTGACTTTC. This gives the protein CASSLTAGQPNSGANVLTF.

The chain joins TRBV28 to TRBJ2-2; possibly TRBD1 for D (6 bases). The germline V and J ends were trimmed by 6 bases and 4 bases, with 18 bases remaining between them. Germline-derived CDR1 and CDR2 are MDHEN and SYDVKM. This CDR3 has 16 residues. The CDR3 DNA sequence: TGTGCCAGCAGACCTGTACAGGGAAGGGGCACCGGGGAGCTGTTTTTT. Its translation is CASRPVQGRGTGELFF. The full variable domain, completed using reference TRBV28 and TRBJ2-2, is DVKVTQSSRYLVKRTGEKVFLECVQDMDHENMFWYRQDPGLGLRLIYFSYDVKMKEKGDIPEGYSVSREKKERFSLILESASTNQTSMYLCASRPVQGRGTGELFFGEGSRLTVL.

The chain employs TRBV30 and TRBJ2-1; 9 positions agree with TRBD2. The CDR3 is 15 residues long. Unmatched junction bases numbered 10, after V lost 4 bases and J lost 6 bases. Germline-derived CDR1 and CDR2 are GTSNPN and SVGIG (reference sequence). The CDR3 protein is CAWNILAGMRNEQFF. The CDR3 nucleotides are TGTGCCTGGAATATTCTAGCGGGAATGCGCAATGAGCAGTTCTTC.

The CDR3 loop is CASSSSGTRRDEQFF. In DNA, the CDR3 is TGCGCCAGCAGCTCTTCCGGGACACGTAGGGATGAGCAGTTCTTC. The chain links TRBV5-1 to TRBJ2-1; weak D call: TRBD1 (6 bases). V gave up 3 bases and J gave up 8 bases, with 18 bases separating them. This CDR3 comprises 15 residues. The germline CDR1 and CDR2 sequences are SGHRS and YFSETQ. Full variable domain (rest looked up from reference TRBV5-1 and TRBJ2-1): KAGVTQTPRYLIKTRGQQVTLSCSPISGHRSVSWYQQTPGQGLQFLFEYFSETQRNKGNFPGRFSGRQFSNSRSEMNVSTLELGDSALYLCASSSSGTRRDEQFFGPGTRLTVL.

This chain connects TRBV5-6 to TRBJ2-7; D gene ambiguous. This CDR3 is 15 amino acids long. Germline V gene sequence: CDR1 SGHDT, CDR2 YYEEEE. Trimming cost V 4 bases and J 2 bases, with 16 bases left between them. This CDR3 is CASSKLGIFPYEQYF. The CDR3 bases are TGTGCCAGCAGCAAGCTGGGGATTTTCCCCTACGAGCAGTACTTC.

The V call is TRBV4-1, the J call TRBJ2-3; no clear D gene. Trimming removed 1 base at V and 2 bases at J, with 7 bases between. CDR1 and CDR2 (germline): MGHRA, YSYEKL. The CDR3 is made up of 14 amino acids. The CDR3 DNA is TGCGCCAGCAGCCAAGGAGTTAACACAGATACGCAGTATTTT. Residues: CASSQGVNTDTQYF.

This sequence joins TRBV28 and TRBJ2-1; 10 nucleotides align to TRBD1. The CDR3 loop spans 13 amino acids. The V gene's germline CDR1 is MDHEN and CDR2 SYDVKM. The V and J ends lost 6 bases and 8 bases, in that order; junction bases with no gene match: 4. CDR3: CASSSDRGYEQFF. The CDR3 nucleotides are TGTGCCAGCAGCTCGGACAGGGGGTATGAGCAGTTCTTC.

The chain uses TRBV2 and TRBJ2-1, with 9 nucleotides matching TRBD1. The trim removed 5 bases at V and 2 bases at J, leaving 4 bases unmatched. CDR3 size: 15 residues. The germline V gene has CDR1 SNHLY and CDR2 FYNNEI. CDR3: CASSPWTGAYNEQFF. The DNA for the CDR3 is TGTGCCAGCAGTCCTTGGACAGGGGCCTACAATGAGCAGTTCTTC. The whole variable domain, filled in from reference TRBV2 and TRBJ2-1, reads EPEVTQTPSHQVTQMGQEVILRCVPISNHLYFYWYRQILGQKVEFLVSFYNNEISEKSEIFDDQFSVERPDGSNFTLKIRSTKLEDSAMYFCASSPWTGAYNEQFFGPGTRLTVL.